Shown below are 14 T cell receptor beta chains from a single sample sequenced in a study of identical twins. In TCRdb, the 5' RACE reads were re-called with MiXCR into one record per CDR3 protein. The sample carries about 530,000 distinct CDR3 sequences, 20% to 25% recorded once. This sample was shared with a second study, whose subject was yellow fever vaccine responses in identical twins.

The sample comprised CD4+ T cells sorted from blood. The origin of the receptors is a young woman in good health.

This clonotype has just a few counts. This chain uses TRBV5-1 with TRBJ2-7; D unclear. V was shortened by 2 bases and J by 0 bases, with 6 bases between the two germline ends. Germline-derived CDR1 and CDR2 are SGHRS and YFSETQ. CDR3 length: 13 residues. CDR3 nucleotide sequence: TGCGCCAGCAGCTTATACGGCTCCTACGAGCAGTACTTC. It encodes CASSLYGSYEQYF.

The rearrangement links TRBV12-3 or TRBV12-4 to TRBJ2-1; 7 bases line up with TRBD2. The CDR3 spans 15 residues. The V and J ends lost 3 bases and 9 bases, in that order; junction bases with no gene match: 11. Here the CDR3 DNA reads TGTGCCAGCAGTTTGGGTCTAGCGGTGCACGGTGAGCAGTTCTTC. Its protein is CASSLGLAVHGEQFF.

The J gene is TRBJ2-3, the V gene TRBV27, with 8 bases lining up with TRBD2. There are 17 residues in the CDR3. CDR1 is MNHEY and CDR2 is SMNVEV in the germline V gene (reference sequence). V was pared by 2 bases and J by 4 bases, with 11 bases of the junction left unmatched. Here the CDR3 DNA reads TGTGCCAGCAGTTTAAAAGACCACGGGGGGGAGGCAGATACGCAGTATTTT. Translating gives CASSLKDHGGEADTQYF.

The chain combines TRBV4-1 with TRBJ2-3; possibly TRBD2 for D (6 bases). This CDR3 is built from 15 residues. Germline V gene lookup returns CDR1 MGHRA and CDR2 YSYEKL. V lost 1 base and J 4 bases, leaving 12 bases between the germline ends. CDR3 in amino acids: CASSQAETRPDTQYF. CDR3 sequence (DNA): TGCGCCAGCAGCCAAGCTGAGACTAGGCCAGATACGCAGTATTTT.

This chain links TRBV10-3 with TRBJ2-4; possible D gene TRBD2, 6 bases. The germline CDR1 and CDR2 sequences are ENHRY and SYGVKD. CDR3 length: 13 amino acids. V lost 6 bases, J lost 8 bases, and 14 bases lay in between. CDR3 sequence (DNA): TGTGCCATCAGCCCGCGGGGCGCGGACATTCAGTACTTC. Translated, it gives CAISPRGADIQYF.

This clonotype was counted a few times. The CDR3 spells CASSFGLGSSYNEQFF. DNA for the CDR3: TGTGCCAGCAGCTTTGGTCTAGGCAGCTCCTACAATGAGCAGTTCTTC. The chain couples TRBV5-5 to TRBJ2-1, with unresolved D. The ends were cut back, 2 bases at V and 0 bases at J, with 12 bases in the middle. The CDR3 extends over 16 amino acids. Germline V CDR1 and CDR2: SGHKS, YYEKEE (reference sequence). Looking up the rest from reference TRBV5-5 and TRBJ2-1 gives the full variable domain: DAGVTQSPTHLIKTRGQQVTLRCSPISGHKSVSWYQQVLGQGPQFIFQYYEKEERGRGNFPDRFSARQFPNYSSELNVNALLLGDSALYLCASSFGLGSSYNEQFFGPGTRLTVL.

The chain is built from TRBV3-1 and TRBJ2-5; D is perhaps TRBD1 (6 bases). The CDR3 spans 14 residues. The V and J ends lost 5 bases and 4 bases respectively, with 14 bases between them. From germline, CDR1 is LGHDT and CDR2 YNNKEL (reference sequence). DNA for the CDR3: TGTGCCAGCAGCAAGGGGGTTGGGCGAGAGACCCAGTACTTC. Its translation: CASSKGVGRETQYF.

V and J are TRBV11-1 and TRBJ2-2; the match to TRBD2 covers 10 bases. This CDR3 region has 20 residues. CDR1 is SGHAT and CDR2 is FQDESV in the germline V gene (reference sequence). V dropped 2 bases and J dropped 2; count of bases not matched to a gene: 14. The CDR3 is CASSLNGLAAPGPNTGELFF. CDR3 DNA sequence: TGTGCCAGCAGCTTAAACGGACTAGCGGCCCCCGGGCCCAACACCGGGGAGCTGTTTTTT.

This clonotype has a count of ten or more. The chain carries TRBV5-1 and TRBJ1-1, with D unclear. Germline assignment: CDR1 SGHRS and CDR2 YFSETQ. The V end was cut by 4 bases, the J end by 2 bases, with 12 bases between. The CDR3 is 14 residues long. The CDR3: CASSQFVGNTEAFF. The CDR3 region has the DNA TGCGCCAGCAGCCAGTTCGTGGGTAACACTGAAGCTTTCTTT.

The CDR3 DNA reads TGTGCCAGCTCCCCGGTGACAGGAAGTGGGTACGAGCAGTACGTC. Protein sequence: CASSPVTGSGYEQYV. The chain employs TRBV27 and TRBJ2-7; a possible D gene is TRBD1 (6 bases). V was shortened by 8 bases and J by 4 bases, with 21 bases between the two germline ends. Germline-derived CDR1 and CDR2 are MNHEY and SMNVEV (reference sequence). The CDR3 has 15 amino acids.

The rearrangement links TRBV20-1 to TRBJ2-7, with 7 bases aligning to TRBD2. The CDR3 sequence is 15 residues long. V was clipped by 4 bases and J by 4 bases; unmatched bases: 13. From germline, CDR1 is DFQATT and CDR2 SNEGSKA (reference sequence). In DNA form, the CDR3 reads TGCAGTGCTAAGGAGGGAGGGCCAACTGGGTACGAGCAGTACTTC. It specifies CSAKEGGPTGYEQYF.

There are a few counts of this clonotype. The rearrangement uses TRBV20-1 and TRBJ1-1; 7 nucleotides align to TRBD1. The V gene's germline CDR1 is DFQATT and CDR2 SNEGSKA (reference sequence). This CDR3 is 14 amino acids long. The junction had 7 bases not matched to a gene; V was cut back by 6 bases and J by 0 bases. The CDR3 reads CSAVGQVMNTEAFF. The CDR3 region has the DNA TGCAGTGCGGTTGGACAGGTGATGAACACTGAAGCTTTCTTT.

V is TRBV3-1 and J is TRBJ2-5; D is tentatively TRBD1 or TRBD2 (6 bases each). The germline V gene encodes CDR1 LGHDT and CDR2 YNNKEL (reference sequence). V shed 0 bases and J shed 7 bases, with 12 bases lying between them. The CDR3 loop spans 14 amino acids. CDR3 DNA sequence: TGTGCCAGCAGCCAAGAGGGGGCGGGGTGGACCCAGTACTTC. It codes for CASSQEGAGWTQYF.

CDR3 sequence reads: CASSQGSRGATGELFF. CDR3 in DNA: TGTGCCAGCAGCCAGGGCTCCAGAGGAGCTACCGGGGAGCTGTTTTTT. The chain links TRBV4-2 to TRBJ2-2, with D hard to call. V was shortened by 3 bases and J by 5 bases, with 16 bases between the two germline ends. CDR3 length: 16 residues. CDR1 and CDR2 from the germline V gene are LGHNA and YNFKEQ.